This passage covers 10 T cell receptor beta chains from one sample sequenced in a study of PD-1 blockade in classical Hodgkin lymphoma. Every one of the patients relapsed after autologous stem cell transplantation (brentuximab vedotin exposure was variable). Sequenced by immunoSEQ multiplex PCR; TCRdb stores in-frame clones only, minus some. Here the sample spans about 46,000 clones, 80% being singletons. Here the sequenced sample was peripheral blood mononuclear cells (PBMCs), taken before the second cycle of nivolumab. The receptors originated from a human donor with classical Hodgkin lymphoma.

This clone came up a few times. CDR3 protein: CASSLRGASSYEQYF. The CDR3 coding sequence is TGTGCCAGCAGCTTGAGGGGGGCAAGCTCCTACGAGCAGTACTTC. The V call is TRBV5-4, the J call TRBJ2-7, with D tentatively TRBD1 or TRBD2 (6 bases each). The length of the CDR3 is 15 residues. With 1 base removed from V and 0 bases from J, the gap between germline ends came to 11 bases. Germline V CDR1 and CDR2: SGHNT, YYREEE (reference sequence).

This chain joins TRBV6-6 and TRBJ1-2; possibly TRBD1 for D (5 bases). This CDR3 spans 13 amino acids. CDR1 MNHNY and CDR2 SVGAGI come from the germline V gene (reference sequence). V was cut by 4 bases and J by 8 bases, with 14 bases left in between. CDR3 bases: TGTGCCAGCAGTTCCGGGTTCTGGGGGGGCTACACCTTC. Amino acids: CASSSGFWGGYTF.

The rearrangement joins TRBV5-1 to TRBJ1-1; D may be TRBD1 (6 bases). The ends were cut back, 0 bases at V and 1 base at J, with 13 bases in the middle. The CDR3 spans 16 residues. Per germline, CDR1 SGHRS and CDR2 YFSETQ. This chain's CDR3 is CASSLDQGLGNTEAFF. The CDR3 region has the DNA TGCGCCAGCAGCTTGGATCAGGGGTTGGGGAACACTGAAGCTTTCTTT.

The chain combines TRBV19 with TRBJ1-4; D gene unclear. V lost 1 base to trimming and J lost 8 bases, with 11 bases between them. CDR1 and CDR2 (germline): LNHDA, SQIVND (reference sequence). This CDR3 is built from 14 residues. The CDR3 here is CASSIGPGAEKLFF. The CDR3 coding sequence is TGTGCCAGTAGTATAGGCCCAGGCGCCGAAAAACTGTTTTTT.

A single count supports this clone. The CDR3, as DNA: TGTGCCAGCAGTCCTGTACGATATAGCAATCAGCCCCAGCATTTT. Its translation is CASSPVRYSNQPQHF. The V call is TRBV2, the J call TRBJ1-5; D is uncertain. The CDR3 sequence is 15 residues long. The V gene's germline CDR1 is SNHLY and CDR2 FYNNEI. Trimming pared 5 bases from V and 0 bases from J, leaving 11 bases between.

The CDR3 spells CASSLPGQGGDNEQFF. The DNA of the CDR3 is TGTGCCAGCAGTTTACCCGGACAGGGTGGCGACAATGAGCAGTTCTTC. The J gene is TRBJ2-1, the V gene TRBV27; 8 nucleotides match TRBD1. Germline V gene sequence: CDR1 MNHEY, CDR2 SMNVEV (reference sequence). The V and J ends lost 2 bases and 5 bases, in that order; junction bases with no gene match: 8. The CDR3 covers 16 residues.

The V call is TRBV6-1, the J call TRBJ1-5; the match to TRBD1 covers 7 bases. CDR1 is MNHNS, CDR2 SASEGT, per germline. The length of the CDR3 is 15 residues. Trimming cost V 3 bases and J 1 base; bases outside gene matches: 3. For the CDR3, the DNA is TGTGCCAGCAGTGACAGGGGGGCAAGCAATCAGCCCCAGCATTTT. Its translation is CASSDRGASNQPQHF.

The V gene is TRBV4-1, the J gene TRBJ2-1; D possibly corresponds to TRBD2 (6 bases). Per the germline V gene, CDR1 is MGHRA and CDR2 is YSYEKL. This CDR3 has 16 residues. The V end lost 0 bases, the J end lost 3 bases, and 12 bases lay between the germline ends. Here the CDR3 reads CASSQDHGSSYNEQFF. The DNA for the CDR3 is TGCGCCAGCAGCCAAGATCACGGGAGTAGCTACAATGAGCAGTTCTTC.

J is TRBJ1-2 and V is TRBV5-1; tentatively, D is TRBD1 (5 bases). The V gene's germline CDR1 is SGHRS and CDR2 YFSETQ. Trimming stripped 0 bases from V and 7 bases from J, with 22 bases between. CDR3 size: 17 residues. CDR3 DNA: TGCGCCAGCAGCTTGGAAGGGTTGTGGGGCCTTGGTCTTGGCTACACCTTC. Translation: CASSLEGLWGLGLGYTF.

This chain joins TRBV14 and TRBJ2-7; 7 positions agree with TRBD1. Losses at the gene ends were 3 bases for V and 0 bases for J; bases not matched to a gene: 2. CDR1 and CDR2 from the germline V gene are SGHDN and FVKESK. The CDR3 contains 14 residues. The CDR3 sequence is CASSQYRGSYEQYF. The CDR3, as DNA: TGTGCCAGCAGCCAGTACAGGGGCTCCTACGAGCAGTACTTC.